Listed below are T cell receptor beta chains from one sample, sequenced in a study of T cells in Graves' hyperthyroidism and ophthalmopathy. Via MiXCR, TCRdb re-called the multiplex PCR reads, giving one row per CDR3 protein. The table lists about 740,000 distinct CDR3 sequences, about 15% of them singletons, with 10% to 13% in the top ten. The sequenced material came from blood. These receptors originate from a woman between 18 and 29 years old with Graves' hyperthyroidism. Both conserved end residues are part of each CDR3. The D gene is left open where the match is weak. Clone size is not always given. Where it is, it says once, few, many or a class for expanded clones.

>TRBJ2-3|few|TRBV19|NA
CASSIDREEITTDTQYF
TGTGCCAGTAGTATAGATCGCGAGGAGATCACCACAGATACGCAGTATTTT
>TRBJ2-1|NA|TRBV9|NA
CASSSPDHLSYNEQFF
TGTGCCAGCAGCTCACCGGACCACCTCTCCTACAATGAGCAGTTCTTC
>TRBJ2-2|many|TRBV12-3/TRBV12-4|NA
CASSLSLRYTGELFF
TGTGCCAGCAGTTTATCTCTTCGGTACACCGGGGAGCTGTTTTTT
>TRBJ1-4|few|TRBV27|NA
CASSPIDRINEKLFF
TGTGCCAGCAGCCCCATCGACAGGATCAATGAAAAACTGTTTTTT
>TRBJ1-2|NA|TRBV15|NA
CATSSIPGGSNYGYTF
TGTGCCACCAGCTCTATTCCCGGCGGGTCTAACTATGGCTACACCTTC
>TRBJ1-2|few|TRBV4-1|NA
CASSQDQARGGSGYTF
TGCGCCAGCAGCCAAGATCAGGCCAGGGGCGGTTCTGGCTACACCTTC
>TRBJ2-3|few|TRBV7-3|NA
CASSLGYFKYF
TGTGCCAGCAGCCTGGGGTATTTCAAGTATTTT
>TRBJ2-7|many|TRBV6-1|NA
CASGIYEQYF
TGTGCCAGCGGCATTTACGAGCAGTACTTC
>TRBJ2-7|many|TRBV11-2|TRBD2
CASSSRIRTSGRATYEQYF
TGTGCCAGCAGCTCTCGAATTCGGACTAGCGGGAGGGCAACCTACGAGCAGTACTTC
>TRBJ2-3|few|TRBV4-3|NA
CASSQRGGVGATPTDTQYF
TGCGCCAGCAGCCAAAGGGGCGGAGTCGGGGCCACCCCCACAGATACGCAGTATTTT
>TRBJ2-7|many|TRBV28|TRBD2
CATLSGGSSYEQYF
TGTGCCACCCTTAGCGGGGGGAGCTCCTACGAGCAGTACTTC
>TRBJ1-2|few|TRBV6-6|NA
CASSYRANYGYTF
TGTGCCAGCAGTTACAGGGCGAACTATGGCTACACCTTC
>TRBJ2-7|many|TRBV11-1|NA
CASSLFKGGYYEQYF
TGTGCCAGCAGCTTATTCAAGGGGGGATACTACGAGCAGTACTTC